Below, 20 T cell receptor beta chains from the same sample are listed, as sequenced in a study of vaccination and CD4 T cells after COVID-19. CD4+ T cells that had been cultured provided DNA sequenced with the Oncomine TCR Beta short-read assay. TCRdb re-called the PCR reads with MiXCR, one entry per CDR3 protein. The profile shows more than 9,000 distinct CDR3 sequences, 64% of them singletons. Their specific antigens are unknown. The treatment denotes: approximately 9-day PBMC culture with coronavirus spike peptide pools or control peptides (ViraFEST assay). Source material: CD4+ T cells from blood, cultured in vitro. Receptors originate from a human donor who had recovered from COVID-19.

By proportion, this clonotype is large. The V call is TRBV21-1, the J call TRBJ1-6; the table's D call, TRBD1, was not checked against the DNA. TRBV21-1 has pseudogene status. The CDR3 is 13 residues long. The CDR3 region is CAIPGQRGSPLHF. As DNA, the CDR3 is TGTGCCATCCCGGGACAGAGGGGTTCACCCCTCCACTTT.

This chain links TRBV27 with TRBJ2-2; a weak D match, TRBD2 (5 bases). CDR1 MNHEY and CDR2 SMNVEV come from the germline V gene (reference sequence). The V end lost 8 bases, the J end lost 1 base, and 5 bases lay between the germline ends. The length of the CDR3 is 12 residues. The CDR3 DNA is TGTGCCAGCGGGAGGAACACCGGGGAGCTGTTTTTT. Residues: CASGRNTGELFF.

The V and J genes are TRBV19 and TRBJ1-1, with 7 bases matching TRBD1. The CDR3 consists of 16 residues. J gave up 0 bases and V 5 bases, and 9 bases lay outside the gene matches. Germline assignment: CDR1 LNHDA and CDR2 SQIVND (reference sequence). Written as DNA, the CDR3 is TGTGCCAGTAGTGCTGACGGGACAGCTTTGAACACTGAAGCTTTCTTT. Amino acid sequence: CASSADGTALNTEAFF.

CDR3 protein: CASSLNSQGYNEQFF. In DNA form, the CDR3 reads TGTGCCAGCAGTTTAAATTCTCAGGGTTACAATGAGCAGTTCTTC. The rearrangement uses TRBV27 and TRBJ2-1; perhaps TRBD1 as D (5 bases). This CDR3 comprises 15 residues. Germline V gene data show CDR1 as MNHEY and CDR2 as SMNVEV (reference sequence). Trimming removed 2 bases from V and 4 bases from J, with 12 bases in between.

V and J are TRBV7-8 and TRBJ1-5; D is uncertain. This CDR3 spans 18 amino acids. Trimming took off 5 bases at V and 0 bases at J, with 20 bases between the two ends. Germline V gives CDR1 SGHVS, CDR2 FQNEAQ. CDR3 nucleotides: TGTGCCAGCAGCCCCCACCGGAATACAAGGAATAGCAATCAGCCCCAGCATTTT. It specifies CASSPHRNTRNSNQPQHF. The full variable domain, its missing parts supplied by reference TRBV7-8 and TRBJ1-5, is GAGVSQSPRYKVAKRGQDVALRCDPISGHVSLFWYQQALGQGPEFLTYFQNEAQLDKSGLPSDRFFAERPEGSVSTLKIQRTQQEDSAVYLCASSPHRNTRNSNQPQHFGDGTRLSIL.

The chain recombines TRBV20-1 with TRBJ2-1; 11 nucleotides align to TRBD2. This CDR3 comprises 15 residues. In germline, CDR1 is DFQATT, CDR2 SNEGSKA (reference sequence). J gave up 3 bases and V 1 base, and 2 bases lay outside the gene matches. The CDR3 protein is CSARGGLAGYNEQFF. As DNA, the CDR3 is TGCAGTGCTAGAGGAGGACTAGCGGGCTACAATGAGCAGTTCTTC.

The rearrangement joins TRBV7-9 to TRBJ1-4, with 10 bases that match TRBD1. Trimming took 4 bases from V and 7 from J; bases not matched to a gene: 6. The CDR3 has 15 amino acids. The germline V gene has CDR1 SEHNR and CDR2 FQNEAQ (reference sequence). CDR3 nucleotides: TGTGCCAGCAGCTCAGGACAGGGGGAGGGTGAAAAACTGTTTTTT. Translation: CASSSGQGEGEKLFF.

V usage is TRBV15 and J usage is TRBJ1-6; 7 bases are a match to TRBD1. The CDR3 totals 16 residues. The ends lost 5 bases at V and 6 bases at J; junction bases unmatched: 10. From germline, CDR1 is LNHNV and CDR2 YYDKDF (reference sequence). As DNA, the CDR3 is TGTGCCACCAGCTCCCGACAGGGAAGTGGTAATTCACCCCTCCACTTT. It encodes CATSSRQGSGNSPLHF.

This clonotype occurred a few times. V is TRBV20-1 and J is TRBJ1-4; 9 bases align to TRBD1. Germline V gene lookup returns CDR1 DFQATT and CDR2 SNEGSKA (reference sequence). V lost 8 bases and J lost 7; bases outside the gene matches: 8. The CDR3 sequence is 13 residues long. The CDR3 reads CSTFTGGREKLFF. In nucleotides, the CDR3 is TGCAGTACCTTTACAGGGGGCCGTGAAAAACTGTTTTTT.

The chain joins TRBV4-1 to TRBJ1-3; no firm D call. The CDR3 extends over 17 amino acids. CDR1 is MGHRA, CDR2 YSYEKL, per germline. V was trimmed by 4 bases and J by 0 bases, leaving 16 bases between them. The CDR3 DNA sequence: TGCGCCAGCAGCCCAGGACGGCTCGTGACCTCTGGAAACACCATATATTTT. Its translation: CASSPGRLVTSGNTIYF.

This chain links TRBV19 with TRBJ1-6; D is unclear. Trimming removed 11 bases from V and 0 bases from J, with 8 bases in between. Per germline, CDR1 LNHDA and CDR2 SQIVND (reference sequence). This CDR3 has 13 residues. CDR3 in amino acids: CAAGDSYNSPLHF. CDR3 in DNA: TGTGCCGCTGGAGACTCCTATAATTCACCCCTCCACTTT.

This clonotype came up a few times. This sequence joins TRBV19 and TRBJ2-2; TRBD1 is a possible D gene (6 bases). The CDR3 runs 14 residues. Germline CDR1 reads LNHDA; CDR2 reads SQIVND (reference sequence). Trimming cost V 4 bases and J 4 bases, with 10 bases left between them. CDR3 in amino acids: CASSNRVGTGELFF. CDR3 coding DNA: TGTGCCAGTAGTAACAGGGTTGGCACCGGGGAGCTGTTTTTT. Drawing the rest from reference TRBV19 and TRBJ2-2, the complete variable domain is DGGITQSPKYLFRKEGQNVTLSCEQNLNHDAMYWYRQDPGQGLRLIYYSQIVNDFQKGDIAEGYSVSREKKESFPLTVTSAQKNPTAFYLCASSNRVGTGELFFGEGSRLTVL.

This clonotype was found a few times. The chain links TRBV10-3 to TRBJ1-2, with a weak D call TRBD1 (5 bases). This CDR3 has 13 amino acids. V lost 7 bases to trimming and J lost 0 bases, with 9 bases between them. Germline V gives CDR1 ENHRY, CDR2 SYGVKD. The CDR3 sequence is CAINQGPNYGYTF. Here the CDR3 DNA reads TGTGCCATCAATCAGGGCCCTAACTATGGCTACACCTTC.

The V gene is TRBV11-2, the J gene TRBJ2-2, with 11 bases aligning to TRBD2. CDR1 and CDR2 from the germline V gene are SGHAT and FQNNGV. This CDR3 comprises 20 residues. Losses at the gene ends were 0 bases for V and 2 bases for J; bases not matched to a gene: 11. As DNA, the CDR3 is TGTGCCAGCAGCTTAGATTGGTCTGCTAGCGGGGGGCCAAACACCGGGGAGCTGTTTTTT. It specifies CASSLDWSASGGPNTGELFF.

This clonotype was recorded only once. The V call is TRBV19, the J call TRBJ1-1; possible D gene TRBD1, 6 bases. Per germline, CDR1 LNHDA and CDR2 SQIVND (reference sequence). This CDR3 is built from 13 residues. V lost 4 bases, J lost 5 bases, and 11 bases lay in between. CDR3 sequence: CASSKGEGTEAFF. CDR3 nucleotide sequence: TGTGCCAGTAGTAAGGGGGAAGGGACTGAAGCTTTCTTT.

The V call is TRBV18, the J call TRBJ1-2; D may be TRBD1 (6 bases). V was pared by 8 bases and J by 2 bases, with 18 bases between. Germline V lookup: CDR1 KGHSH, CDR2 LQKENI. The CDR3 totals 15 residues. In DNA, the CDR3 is TGTGCCAGCCGACCAAGGACAGACGACAACTATGGCTACACCTTC. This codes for CASRPRTDDNYGYTF.

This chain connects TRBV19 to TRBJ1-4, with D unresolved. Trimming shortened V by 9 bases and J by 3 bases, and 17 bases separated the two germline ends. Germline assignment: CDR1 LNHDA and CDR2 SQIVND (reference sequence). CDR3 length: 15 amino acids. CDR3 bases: TGTGCCAGCAGAGTAGGATCAAAGGCTAATGAAAAACTGTTTTTT. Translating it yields CASRVGSKANEKLFF.

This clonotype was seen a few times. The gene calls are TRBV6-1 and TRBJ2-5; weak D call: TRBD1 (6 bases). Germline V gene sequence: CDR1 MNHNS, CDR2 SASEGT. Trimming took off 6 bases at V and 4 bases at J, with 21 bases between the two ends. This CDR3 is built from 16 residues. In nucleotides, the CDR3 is TGTGCCAGCAGCGCGGGCAAACAGGGCTGGAGAGAGACCCAGTACTTC. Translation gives CASSAGKQGWRETQYF.

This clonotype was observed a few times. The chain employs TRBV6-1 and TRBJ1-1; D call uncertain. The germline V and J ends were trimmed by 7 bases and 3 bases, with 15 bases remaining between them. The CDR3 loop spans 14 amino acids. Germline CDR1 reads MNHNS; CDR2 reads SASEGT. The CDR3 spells CASTEGWRDTEAFF. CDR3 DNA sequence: TGTGCCAGCACCGAAGGCTGGAGAGACACTGAAGCTTTCTTT.

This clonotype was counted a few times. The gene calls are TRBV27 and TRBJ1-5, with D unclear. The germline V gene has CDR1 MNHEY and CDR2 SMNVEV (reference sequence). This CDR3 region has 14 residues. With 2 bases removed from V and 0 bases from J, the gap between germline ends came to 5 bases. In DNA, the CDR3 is TGTGCCAGCAGTTTACAGTCTAGCAATCAGCCCCAGCATTTT. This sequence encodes CASSLQSSNQPQHF.